This TCR beta chain was sequenced for a study of shared clonotypes between healthy human individuals. Germline values: CDR1 MGHRA, CDR2 YSYEKL. Germline trimming cut 4 bases from V and 7 bases from J; bases unmatched to any gene: 16. This CDR3 has 17 residues. Comment on this clone: As yet, its antigen is unknown.

Study observations and caveats: Sequencing depth was expected to influence donor clonotype sharing.

The data were produced by immunoSEQ multiplex PCR, yet TCRdb's version contains in-frame clones alone and is incomplete. The sample has 2 million to 2.5 million clones; around 90% are singletons. The TCR sequence derives from a man younger than 35 in good health. Some clones in this sample may be carry-over from other donors' samples. Source material: naive CD4+ T cells from PBMCs. Regarding subset: CD45RA+ positively selected. The V and J genes are TRBV4-1 and TRBJ2-7; 10 bases match TRBD2. The CDR3 DNA reads as TGCGCCAGCAGCCGAAAAACCTCGACTAGCGGGCCGGTGGAGCAGTACTTC. Protein product: CASSRKTSTSGPVEQYF.